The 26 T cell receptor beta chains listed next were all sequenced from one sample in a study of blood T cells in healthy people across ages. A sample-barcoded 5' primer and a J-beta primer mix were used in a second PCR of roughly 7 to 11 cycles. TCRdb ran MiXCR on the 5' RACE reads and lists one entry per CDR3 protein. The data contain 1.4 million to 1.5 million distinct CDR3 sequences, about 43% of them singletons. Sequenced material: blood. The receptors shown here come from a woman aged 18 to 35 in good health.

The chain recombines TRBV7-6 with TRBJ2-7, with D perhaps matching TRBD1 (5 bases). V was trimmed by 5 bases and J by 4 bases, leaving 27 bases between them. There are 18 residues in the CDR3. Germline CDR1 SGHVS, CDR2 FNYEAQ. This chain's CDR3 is CASSLQNPRASTGYEQYF. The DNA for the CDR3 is TGTGCCAGCAGCCTACAAAACCCCCGGGCCTCTACAGGTTACGAGCAGTACTTC.

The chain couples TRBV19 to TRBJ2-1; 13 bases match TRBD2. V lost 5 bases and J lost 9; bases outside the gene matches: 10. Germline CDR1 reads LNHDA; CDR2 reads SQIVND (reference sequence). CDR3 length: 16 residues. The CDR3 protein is CASSSGTSGKMGEQFF. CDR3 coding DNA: TGTGCCAGTAGTTCTGGGACTAGCGGGAAGATGGGTGAGCAGTTCTTC.

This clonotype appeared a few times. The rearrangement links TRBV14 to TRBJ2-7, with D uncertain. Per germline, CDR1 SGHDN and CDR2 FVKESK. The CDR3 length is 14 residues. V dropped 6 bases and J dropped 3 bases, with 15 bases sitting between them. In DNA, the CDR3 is TGTGCCAGCAGTCCAAGTCAGCGAATCTACGAGCAGTACTTC. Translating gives CASSPSQRIYEQYF.

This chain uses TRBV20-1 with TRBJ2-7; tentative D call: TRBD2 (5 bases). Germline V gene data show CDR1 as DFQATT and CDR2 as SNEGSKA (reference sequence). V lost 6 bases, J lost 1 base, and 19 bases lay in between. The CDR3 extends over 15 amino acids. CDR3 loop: CSAPASYRGSYEQYF. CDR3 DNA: TGCAGTGCCCCGGCCAGTTATAGAGGGTCCTACGAGCAGTACTTC.

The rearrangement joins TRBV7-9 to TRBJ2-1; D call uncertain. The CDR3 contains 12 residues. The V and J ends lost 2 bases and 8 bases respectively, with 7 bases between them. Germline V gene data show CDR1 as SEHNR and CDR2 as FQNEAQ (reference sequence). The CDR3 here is CASSLTLYEQFF. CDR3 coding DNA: TGTGCCAGCAGCTTAACTCTCTATGAGCAGTTCTTC. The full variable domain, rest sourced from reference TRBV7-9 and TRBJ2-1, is DTGVSQNPRHKITKRGQNVTFRCDPISEHNRLYWYRQTLGQGPEFLTYFQNEAQLEKSRLLSDRFSAERPKGSFSTLEIQRTEQGDSAMYLCASSLTLYEQFFGPGTRLTVL.

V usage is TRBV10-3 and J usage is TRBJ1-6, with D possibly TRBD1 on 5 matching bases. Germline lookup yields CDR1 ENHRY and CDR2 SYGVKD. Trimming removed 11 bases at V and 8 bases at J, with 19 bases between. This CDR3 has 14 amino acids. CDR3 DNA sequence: TGTGCCGCGGGGCGGGGGGAGACTTATTCACCCCTCCACTTT. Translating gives CAAGRGETYSPLHF.

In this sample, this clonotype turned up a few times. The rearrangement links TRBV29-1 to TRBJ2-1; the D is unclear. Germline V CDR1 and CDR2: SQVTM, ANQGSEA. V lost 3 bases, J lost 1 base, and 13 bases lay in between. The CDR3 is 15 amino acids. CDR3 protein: CSVDSRTSSYNEQFF. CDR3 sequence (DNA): TGCAGCGTTGACTCCAGGACCTCTTCCTACAATGAGCAGTTCTTC.

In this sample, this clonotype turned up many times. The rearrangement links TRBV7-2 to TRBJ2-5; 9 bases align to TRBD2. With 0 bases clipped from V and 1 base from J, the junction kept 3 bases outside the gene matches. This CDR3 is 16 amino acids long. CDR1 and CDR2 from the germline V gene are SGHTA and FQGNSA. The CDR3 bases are TGTGCCAGCAGCTTAGCGGTGACTAGCGGCCAAGAGACCCAGTACTTC. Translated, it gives CASSLAVTSGQETQYF.

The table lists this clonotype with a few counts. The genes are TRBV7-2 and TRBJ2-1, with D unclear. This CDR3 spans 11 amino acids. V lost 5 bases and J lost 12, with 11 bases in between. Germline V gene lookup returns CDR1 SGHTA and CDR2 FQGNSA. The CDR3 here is CASSLTRRQFF. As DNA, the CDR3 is TGTGCCAGCAGCCTCACAAGGCGGCAGTTCTTC.

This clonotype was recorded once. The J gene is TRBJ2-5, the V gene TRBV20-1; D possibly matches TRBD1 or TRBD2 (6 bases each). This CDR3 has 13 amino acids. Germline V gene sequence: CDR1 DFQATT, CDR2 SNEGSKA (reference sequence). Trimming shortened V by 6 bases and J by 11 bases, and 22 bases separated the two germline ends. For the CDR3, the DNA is TGCAGTGCCCGTTTGGGGGGCTACAATGAGCAGTACTTC. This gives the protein CSARLGGYNEQYF.

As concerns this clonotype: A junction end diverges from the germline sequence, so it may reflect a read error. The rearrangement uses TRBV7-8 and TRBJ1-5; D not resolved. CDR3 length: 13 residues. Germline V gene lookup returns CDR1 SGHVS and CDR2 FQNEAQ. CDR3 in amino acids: CANSFGMGQPQHF. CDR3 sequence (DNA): TGTGCCAACAGCTTCGGGATGGGTCAGCCCCAGCATTTT.

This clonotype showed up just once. CDR3 DNA: TGTGCCAGCAGCCTCCTCGAGGGGTTTAACACTGAAGCTTTCTTT. Translation gives CASSLLEGFNTEAFF. The chain couples TRBV14 to TRBJ1-1; D might be TRBD1 (5 bases). Trimming took off 4 bases at V and 2 bases at J, with 14 bases between the two ends. CDR1 and CDR2 (germline): SGHDN, FVKESK. The CDR3 extends over 15 amino acids. The full variable domain, with the rest looked up from reference TRBV14 and TRBJ1-1, is EAGVTQFPSHSVIEKGQTVTLRCDPISGHDNLYWYRRVMGKEIKFLLHFVKESKQDESGMPNNRFLAERTGGTYSTLKVQPAELEDSGVYFCASSLLEGFNTEAFFGQGTRLTVV.

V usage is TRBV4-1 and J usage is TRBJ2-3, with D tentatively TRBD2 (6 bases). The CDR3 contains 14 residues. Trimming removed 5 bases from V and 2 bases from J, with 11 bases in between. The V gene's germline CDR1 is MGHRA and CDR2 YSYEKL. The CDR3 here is CASSGRDFTDTQYF. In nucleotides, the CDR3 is TGCGCCAGCAGCGGCCGGGACTTCACAGATACGCAGTATTTT.

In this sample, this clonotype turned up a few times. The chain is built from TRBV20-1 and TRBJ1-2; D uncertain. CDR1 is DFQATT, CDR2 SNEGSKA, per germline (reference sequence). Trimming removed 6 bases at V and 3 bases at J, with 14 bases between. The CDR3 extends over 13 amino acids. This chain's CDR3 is CSALRRQDYGYTF. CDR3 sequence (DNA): TGCAGTGCGCTTCGTCGGCAGGACTATGGCTACACCTTC.

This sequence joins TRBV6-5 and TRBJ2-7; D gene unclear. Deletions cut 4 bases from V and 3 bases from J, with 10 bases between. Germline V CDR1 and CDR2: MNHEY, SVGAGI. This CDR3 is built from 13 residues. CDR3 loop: CASSSTDNYEQYF. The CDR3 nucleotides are TGTGCCAGCAGTTCCACAGATAACTACGAGCAGTACTTC.

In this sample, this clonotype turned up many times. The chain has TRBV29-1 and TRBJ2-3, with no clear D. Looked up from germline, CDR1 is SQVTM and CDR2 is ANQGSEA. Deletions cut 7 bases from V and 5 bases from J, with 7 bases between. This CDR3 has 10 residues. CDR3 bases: TGCAGCGGTGGTGAAGATACGCAGTATTTT. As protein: CSGGEDTQYF.

The CDR3 region is CASSYSGQGVYGYTF. DNA of the CDR3: TGTGCCAGCAGTTACTCGGGACAGGGGGTCTATGGCTACACCTTC. The V gene is TRBV6-6, the J gene TRBJ1-2, with 11 bases lining up with TRBD1. CDR1 is MNHNY and CDR2 is SVGAGI in the germline V gene (reference sequence). Losses at the gene ends were 0 bases for V and 4 bases for J; bases not matched to a gene: 1. The CDR3 has 15 residues.

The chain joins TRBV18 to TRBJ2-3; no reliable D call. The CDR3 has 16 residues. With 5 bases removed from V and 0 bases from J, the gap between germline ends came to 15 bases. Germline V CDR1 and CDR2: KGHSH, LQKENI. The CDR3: CASSTSGFLSTDTQYF. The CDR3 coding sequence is TGTGCCAGCTCAACCTCCGGGTTCCTTAGCACAGATACGCAGTATTTT.

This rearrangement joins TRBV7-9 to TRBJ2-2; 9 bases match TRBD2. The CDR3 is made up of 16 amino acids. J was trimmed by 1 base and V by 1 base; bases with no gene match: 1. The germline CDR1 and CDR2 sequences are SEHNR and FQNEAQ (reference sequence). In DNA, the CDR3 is TGTGCCAGCAGCTTAGTAGCGGGGGTGAACACCGGGGAGCTGTTTTTT. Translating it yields CASSLVAGVNTGELFF.

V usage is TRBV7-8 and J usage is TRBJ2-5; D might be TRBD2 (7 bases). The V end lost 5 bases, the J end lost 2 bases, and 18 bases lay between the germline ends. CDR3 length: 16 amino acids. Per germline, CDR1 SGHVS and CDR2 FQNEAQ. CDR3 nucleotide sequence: TGTGCCAGCAGCCCCTGGGAGGGGGTAAATCAAGAGACCCAGTACTTC. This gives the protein CASSPWEGVNQETQYF.

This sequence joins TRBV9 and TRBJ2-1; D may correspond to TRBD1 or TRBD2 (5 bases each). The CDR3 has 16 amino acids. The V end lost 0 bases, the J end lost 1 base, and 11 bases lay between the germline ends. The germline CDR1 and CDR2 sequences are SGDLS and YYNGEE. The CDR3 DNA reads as TGTGCCAGCAGCGTAGTGTCGGGGCAATCCTACAATGAGCAGTTCTTC. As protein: CASSVVSGQSYNEQFF.

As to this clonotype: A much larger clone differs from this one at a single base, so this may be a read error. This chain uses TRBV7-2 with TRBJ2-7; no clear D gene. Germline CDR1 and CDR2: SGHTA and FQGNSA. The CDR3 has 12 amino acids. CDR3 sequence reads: CASSVERNERYF. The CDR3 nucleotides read TGTGCCAGCAGCGTGGAGAGGAACGAGCGGTACTTC.

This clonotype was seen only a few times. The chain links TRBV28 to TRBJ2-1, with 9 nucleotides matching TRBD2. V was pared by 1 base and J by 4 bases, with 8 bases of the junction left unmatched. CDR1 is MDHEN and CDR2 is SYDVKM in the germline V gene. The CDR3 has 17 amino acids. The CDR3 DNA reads TGTGCCAGCAGTTTATCGGCTAGCGGGGAGATATACAATGAGCAGTTCTTC. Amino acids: CASSLSASGEIYNEQFF.

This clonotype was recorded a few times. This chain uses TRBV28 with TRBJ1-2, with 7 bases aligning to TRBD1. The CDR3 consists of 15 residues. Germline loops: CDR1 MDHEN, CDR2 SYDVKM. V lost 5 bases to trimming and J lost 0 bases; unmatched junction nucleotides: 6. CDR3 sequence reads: CASSLRDRANYGYTF. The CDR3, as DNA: TGTGCCAGCAGTCTCCGGGACAGAGCTAACTATGGCTACACCTTC.

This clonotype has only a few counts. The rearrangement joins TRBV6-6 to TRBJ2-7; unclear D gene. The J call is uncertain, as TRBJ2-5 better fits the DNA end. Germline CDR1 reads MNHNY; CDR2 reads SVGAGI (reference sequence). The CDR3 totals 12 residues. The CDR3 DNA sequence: TGTGCCAGCAGAGACCGCGAGGAGACCCAGTACTTC. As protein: CASRDREETQYF.

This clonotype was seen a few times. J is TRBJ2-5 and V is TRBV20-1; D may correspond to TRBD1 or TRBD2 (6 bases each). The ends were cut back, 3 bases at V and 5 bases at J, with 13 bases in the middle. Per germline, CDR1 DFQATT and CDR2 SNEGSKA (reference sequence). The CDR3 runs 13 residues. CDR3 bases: TGCAGTGCTAGTGGGGGGCCTAGGGAGACCCAGTACTTC. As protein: CSASGGPRETQYF.